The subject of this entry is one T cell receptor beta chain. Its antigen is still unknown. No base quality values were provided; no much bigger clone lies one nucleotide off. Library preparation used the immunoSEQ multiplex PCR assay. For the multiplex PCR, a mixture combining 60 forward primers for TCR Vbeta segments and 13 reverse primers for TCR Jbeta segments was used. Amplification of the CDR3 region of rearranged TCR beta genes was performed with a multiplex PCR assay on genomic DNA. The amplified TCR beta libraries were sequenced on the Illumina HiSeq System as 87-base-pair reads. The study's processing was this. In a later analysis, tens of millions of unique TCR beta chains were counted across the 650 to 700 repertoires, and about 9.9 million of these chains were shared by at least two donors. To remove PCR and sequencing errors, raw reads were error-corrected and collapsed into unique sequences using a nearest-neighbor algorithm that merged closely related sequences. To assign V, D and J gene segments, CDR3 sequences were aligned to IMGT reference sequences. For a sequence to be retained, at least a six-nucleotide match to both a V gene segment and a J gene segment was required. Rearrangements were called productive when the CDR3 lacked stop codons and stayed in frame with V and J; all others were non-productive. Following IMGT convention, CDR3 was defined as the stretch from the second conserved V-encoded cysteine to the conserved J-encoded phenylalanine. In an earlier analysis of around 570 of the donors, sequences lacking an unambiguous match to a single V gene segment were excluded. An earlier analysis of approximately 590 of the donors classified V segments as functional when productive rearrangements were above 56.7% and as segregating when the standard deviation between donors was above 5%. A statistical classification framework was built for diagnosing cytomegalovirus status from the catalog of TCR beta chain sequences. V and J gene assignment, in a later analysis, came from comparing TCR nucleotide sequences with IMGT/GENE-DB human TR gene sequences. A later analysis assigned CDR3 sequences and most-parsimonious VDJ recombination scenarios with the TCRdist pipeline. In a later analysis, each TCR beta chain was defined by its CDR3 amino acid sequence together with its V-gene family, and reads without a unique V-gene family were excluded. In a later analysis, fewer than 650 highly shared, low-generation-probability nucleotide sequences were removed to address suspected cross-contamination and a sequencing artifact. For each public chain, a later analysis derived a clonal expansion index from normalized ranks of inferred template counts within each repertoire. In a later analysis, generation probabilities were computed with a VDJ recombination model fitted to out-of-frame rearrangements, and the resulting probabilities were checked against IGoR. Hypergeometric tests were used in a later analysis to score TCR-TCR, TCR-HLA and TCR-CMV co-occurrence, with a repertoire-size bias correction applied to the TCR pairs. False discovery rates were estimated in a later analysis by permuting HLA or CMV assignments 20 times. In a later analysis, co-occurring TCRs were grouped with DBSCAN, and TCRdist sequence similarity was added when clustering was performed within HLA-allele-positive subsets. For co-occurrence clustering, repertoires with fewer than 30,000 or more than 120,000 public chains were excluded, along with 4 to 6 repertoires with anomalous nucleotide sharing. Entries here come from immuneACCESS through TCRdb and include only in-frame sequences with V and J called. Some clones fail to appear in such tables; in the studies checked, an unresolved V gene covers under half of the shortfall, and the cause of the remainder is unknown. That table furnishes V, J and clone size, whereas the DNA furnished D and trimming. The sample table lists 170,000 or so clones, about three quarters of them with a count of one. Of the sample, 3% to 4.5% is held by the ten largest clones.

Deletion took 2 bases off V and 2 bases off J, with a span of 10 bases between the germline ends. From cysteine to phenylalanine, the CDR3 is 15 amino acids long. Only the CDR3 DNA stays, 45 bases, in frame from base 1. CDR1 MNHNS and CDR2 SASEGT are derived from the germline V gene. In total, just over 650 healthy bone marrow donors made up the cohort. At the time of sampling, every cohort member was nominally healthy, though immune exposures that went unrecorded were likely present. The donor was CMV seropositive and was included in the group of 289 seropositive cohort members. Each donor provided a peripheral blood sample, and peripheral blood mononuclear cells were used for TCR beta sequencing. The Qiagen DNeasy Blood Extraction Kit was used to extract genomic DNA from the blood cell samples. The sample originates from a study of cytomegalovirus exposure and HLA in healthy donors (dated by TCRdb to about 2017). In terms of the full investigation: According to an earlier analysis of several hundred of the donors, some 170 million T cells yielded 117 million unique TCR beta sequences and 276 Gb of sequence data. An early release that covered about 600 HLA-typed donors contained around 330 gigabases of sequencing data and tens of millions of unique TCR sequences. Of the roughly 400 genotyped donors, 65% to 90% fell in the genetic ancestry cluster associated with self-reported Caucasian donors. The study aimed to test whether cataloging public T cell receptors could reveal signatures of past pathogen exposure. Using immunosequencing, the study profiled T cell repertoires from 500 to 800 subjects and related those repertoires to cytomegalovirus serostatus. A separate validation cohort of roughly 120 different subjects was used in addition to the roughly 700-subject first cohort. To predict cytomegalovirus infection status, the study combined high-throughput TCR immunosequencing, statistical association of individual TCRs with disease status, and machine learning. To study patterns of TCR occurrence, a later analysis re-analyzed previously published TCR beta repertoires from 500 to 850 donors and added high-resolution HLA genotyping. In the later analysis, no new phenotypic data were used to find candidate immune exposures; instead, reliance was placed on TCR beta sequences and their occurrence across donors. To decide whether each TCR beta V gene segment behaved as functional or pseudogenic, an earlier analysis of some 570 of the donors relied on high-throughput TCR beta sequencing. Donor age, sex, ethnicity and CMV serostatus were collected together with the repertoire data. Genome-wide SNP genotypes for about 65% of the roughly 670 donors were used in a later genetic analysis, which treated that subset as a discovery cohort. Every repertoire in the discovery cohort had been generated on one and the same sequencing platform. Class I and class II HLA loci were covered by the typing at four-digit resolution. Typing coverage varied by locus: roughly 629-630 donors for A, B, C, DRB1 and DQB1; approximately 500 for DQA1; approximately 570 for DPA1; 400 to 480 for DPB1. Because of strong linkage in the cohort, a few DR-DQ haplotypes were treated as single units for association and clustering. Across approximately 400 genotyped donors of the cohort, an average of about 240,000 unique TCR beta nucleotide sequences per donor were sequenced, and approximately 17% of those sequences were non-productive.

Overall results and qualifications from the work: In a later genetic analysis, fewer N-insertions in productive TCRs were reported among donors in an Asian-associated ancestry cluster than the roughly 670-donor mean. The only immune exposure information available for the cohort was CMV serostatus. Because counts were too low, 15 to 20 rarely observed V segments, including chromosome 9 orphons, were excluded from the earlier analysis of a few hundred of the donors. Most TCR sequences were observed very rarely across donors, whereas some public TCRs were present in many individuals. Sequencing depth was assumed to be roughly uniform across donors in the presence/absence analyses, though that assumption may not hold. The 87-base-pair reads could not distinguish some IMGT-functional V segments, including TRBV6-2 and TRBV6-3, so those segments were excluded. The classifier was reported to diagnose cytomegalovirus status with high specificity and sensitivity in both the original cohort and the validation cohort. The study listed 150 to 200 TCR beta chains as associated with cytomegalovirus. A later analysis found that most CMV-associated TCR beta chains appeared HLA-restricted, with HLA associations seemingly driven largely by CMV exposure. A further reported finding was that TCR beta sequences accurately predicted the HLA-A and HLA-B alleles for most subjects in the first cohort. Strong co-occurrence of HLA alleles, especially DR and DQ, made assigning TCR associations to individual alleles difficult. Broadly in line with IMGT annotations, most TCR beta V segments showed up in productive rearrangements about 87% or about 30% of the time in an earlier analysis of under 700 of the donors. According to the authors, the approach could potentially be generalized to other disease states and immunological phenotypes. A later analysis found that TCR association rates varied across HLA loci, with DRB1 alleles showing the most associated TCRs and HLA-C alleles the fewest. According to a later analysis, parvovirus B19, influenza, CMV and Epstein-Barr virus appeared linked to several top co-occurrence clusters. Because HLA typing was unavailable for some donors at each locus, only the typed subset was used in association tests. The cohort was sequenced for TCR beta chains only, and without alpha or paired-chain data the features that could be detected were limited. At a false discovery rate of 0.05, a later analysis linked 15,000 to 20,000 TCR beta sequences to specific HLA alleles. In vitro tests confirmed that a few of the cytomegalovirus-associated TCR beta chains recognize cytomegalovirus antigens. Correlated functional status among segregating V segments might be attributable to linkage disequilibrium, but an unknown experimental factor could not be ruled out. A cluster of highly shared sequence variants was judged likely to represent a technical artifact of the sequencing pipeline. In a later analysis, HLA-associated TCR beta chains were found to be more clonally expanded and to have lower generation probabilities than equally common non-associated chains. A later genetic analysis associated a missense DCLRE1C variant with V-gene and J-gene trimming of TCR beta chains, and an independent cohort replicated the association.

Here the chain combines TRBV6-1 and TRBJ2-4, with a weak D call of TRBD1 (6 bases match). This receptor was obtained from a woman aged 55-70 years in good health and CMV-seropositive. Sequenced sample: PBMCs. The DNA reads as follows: TGTGCCAGCAGTGAAAGCAGGGGCACCAAAAACATTCAGTACTTC. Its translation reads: CASSESRGTKNIQYF.